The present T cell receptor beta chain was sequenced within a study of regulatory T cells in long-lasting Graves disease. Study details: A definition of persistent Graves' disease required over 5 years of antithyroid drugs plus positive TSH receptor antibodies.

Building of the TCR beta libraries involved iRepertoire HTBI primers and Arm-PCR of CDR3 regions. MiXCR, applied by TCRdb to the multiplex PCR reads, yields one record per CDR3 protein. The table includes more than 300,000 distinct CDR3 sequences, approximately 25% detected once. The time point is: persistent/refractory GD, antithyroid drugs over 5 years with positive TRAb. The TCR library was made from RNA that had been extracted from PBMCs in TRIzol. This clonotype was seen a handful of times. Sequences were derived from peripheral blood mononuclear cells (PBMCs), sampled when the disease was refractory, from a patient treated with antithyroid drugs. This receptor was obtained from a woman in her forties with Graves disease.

CDR3 region: CASIAGGGGGYYGYTF. The CDR3 coding sequence is TGTGCCAGCATCGCCGGAGGGGGGGGAGGCTACTATGGCTACACCTTC. The J gene is TRBJ1-2, the V gene TRBV7-9; TRBD1 might be the D (6 bases). CDR1 SEHNR and CDR2 FQNEAQ come from the germline V gene (reference sequence). CDR3 length: 16 residues. Trimming took off 7 bases at V and 3 bases at J, with 21 bases between the two ends. The full variable domain, completed using reference TRBV7-9 and TRBJ1-2, is DTGVSQNPRHKITKRGQNVTFRCDPISEHNRLYWYRQTLGQGPEFLTYFQNEAQLEKSRLLSDRFSAERPKGSFSTLEIQRTEQGDSAMYLCASIAGGGGGYYGYTFGSGTRLTVV.